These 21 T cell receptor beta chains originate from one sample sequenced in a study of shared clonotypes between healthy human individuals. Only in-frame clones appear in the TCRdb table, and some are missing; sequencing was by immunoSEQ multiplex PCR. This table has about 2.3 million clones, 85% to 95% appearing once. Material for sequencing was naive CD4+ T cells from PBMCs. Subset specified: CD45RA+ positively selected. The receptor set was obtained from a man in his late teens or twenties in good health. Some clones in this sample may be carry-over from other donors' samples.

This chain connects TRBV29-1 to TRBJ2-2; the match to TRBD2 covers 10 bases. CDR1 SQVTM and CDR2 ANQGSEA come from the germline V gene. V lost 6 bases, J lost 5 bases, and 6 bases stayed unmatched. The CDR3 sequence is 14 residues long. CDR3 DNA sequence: TGCAGCGTGACCGGGACTAGCGTTACCGGGGAGCTGTTTTTT. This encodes CSVTGTSVTGELFF.

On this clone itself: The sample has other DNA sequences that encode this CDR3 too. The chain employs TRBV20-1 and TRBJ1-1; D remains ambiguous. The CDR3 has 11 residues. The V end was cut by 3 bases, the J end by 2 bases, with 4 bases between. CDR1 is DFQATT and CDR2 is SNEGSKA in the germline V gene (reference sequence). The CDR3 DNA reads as TGCAGTGCTAGGGGTAACACTGAAGCTTTCTTT. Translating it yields CSARGNTEAFF.

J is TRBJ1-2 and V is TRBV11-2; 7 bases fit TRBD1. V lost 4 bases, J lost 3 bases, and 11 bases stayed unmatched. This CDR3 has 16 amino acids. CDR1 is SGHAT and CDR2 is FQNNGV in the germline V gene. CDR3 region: CASSSTRGRIDYGYTF. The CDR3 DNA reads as TGTGCCAGCAGCTCCACTAGGGGGCGGATCGACTATGGCTACACCTTC. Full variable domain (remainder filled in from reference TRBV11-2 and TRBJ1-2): EAGVAQSPRYKIIEKRQSVAFWCNPISGHATLYWYQQILGQGPKLLIQFQNNGVVDDSQLPKDRFSAERLKGVDSTLKIQPAKLEDSAVYLCASSSTRGRIDYGYTFGSGTRLTVV.

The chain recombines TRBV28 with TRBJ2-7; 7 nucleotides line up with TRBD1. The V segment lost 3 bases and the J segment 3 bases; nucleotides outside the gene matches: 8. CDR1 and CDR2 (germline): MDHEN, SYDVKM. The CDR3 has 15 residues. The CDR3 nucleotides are TGTGCCAGCAGTTTCCCCCTGGGACAGCACTACGAGCAGTACTTC. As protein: CASSFPLGQHYEQYF.

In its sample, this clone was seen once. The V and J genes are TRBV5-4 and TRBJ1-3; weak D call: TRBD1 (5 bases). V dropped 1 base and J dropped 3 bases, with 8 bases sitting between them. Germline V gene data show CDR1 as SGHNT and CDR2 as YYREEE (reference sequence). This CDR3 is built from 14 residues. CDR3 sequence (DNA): TGTGCCAGCAGCTTGCCGGGGGTTGGAAACACCATATATTTT. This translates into CASSLPGVGNTIYF. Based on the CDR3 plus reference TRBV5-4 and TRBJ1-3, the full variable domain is ETGVTQSPTHLIKTRGQQVTLRCSSQSGHNTVSWYQQALGQGPQFIFQYYREEENGRGNFPPRFSGLQFPNYSSELNVNALELDDSALYLCASSLPGVGNTIYFGEGSWLTVV.

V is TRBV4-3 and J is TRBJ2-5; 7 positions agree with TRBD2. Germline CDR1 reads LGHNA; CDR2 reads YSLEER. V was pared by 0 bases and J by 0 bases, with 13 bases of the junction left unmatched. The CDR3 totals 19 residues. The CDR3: CASSQDFFGNSGYQETQYF. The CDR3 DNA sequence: TGCGCCAGCAGCCAAGATTTTTTTGGGAATAGCGGGTACCAAGAGACCCAGTACTTC.

CDR3: CASSPSRDRVDEQFF. CDR3 DNA: TGTGCCAGCTCACCTAGCCGGGACAGGGTGGATGAGCAGTTCTTC. The rearrangement joins TRBV18 to TRBJ2-1; TRBD1 aligns across 9 bases. The CDR3 contains 15 residues. J was trimmed by 8 bases and V by 3 bases; bases with no gene match: 8. Germline CDR1 reads KGHSH; CDR2 reads LQKENI.

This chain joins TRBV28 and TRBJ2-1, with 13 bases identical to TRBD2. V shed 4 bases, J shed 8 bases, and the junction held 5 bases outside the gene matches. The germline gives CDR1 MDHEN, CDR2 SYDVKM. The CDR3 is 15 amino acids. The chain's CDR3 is CASSSGTSGTDEQFF. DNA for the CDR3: TGTGCCAGCAGTTCAGGGACTAGCGGGACCGATGAGCAGTTCTTC.

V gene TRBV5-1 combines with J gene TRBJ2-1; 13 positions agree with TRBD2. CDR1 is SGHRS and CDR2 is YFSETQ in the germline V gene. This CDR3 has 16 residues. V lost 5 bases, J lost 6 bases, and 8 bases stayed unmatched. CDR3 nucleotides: TGCGCCAGCAGACCCTCTCGGACTAGCGGGAGCAATGAGCAGTTCTTC. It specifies CASRPSRTSGSNEQFF.

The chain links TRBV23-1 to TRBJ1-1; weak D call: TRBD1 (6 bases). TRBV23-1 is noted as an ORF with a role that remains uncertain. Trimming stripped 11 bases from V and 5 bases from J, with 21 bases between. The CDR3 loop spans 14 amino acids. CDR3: CARTRGGRETEAFF. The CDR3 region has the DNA TGCGCCCGAACTCGGGGGGGGCGTGAAACTGAAGCTTTCTTT.

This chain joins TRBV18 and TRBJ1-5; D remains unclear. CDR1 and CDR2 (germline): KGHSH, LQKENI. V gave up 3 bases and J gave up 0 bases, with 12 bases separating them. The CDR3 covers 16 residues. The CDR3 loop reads CASSPGSGASNQPQHF. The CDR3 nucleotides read TGTGCCAGCTCACCTGGTTCGGGCGCTAGCAATCAGCCCCAGCATTTT. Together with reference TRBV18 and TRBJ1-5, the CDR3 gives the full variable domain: NAGVMQNPRHLVRRRGQEARLRCSPMKGHSHVYWYRQLPEEGLKFMVYLQKENIIDESGMPKERFSAEFPKEGPSILRIQQVVRGDSAAYFCASSPGSGASNQPQHFGDGTRLSIL.

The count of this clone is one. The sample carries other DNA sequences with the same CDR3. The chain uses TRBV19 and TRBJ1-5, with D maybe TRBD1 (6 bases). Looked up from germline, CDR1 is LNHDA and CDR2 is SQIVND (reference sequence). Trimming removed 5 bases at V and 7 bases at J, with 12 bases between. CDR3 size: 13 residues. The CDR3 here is CASSLGGGQPQHF. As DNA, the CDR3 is TGTGCCAGTAGTTTAGGGGGGGGCCAGCCCCAGCATTTT.

The CDR3 loop is CASSLAGTVLSGANVLTF. DNA for the CDR3: TGTGCCAGCAGTTTGGCAGGGACAGTCCTCTCTGGGGCCAACGTCCTGACTTTC. The chain couples TRBV28 to TRBJ2-6, with 7 bases lining up with TRBD1. V shed 3 bases and J 0 bases; nucleotides not matched to a gene: 8. CDR1 and CDR2 from the germline V gene are MDHEN and SYDVKM. The CDR3 loop spans 18 amino acids.

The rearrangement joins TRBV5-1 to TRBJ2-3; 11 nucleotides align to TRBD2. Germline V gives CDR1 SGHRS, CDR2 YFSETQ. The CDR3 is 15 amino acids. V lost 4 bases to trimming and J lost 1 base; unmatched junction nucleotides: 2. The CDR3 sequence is CASSQLAGGTDTQYF. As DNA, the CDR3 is TGCGCCAGCAGCCAACTAGCGGGGGGCACAGATACGCAGTATTTT. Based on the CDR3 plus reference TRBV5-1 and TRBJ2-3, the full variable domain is KAGVTQTPRYLIKTRGQQVTLSCSPISGHRSVSWYQQTPGQGLQFLFEYFSETQRNKGNFPGRFSGRQFSNSRSEMNVSTLELGDSALYLCASSQLAGGTDTQYFGPGTRLTVL.

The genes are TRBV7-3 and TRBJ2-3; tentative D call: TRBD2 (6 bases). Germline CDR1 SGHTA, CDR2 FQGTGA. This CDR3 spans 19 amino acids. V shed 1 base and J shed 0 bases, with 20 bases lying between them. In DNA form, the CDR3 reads TGTGCCAGCAGCTTAAAGGGTAGCGGTGCCCGACCTAGCACAGATACGCAGTATTTT. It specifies CASSLKGSGARPSTDTQYF. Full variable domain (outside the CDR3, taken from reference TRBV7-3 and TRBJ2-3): GAGVSQTPSNKVTEKGKYVELRCDPISGHTALYWYRQSLGQGPEFLIYFQGTGAADDSGLPNDRFFAVRPEGSVSTLKIQRTERGDSAVYLCASSLKGSGARPSTDTQYFGPGTRLTVL.

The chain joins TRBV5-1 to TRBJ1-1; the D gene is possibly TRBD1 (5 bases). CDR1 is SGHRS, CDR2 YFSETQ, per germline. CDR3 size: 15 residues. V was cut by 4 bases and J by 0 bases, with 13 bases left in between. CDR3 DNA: TGCGCCAGCAGCCCCGCGGCAGGGTTGAACACTGAAGCTTTCTTT. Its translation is CASSPAAGLNTEAFF.

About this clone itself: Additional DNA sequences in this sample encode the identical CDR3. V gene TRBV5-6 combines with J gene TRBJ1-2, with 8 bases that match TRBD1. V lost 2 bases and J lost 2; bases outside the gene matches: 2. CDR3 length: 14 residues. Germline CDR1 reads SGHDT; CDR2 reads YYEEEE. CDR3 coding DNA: TGTGCCAGCAGCTTAGACAGGGGCAACTATGGCTACACCTTC. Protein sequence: CASSLDRGNYGYTF.

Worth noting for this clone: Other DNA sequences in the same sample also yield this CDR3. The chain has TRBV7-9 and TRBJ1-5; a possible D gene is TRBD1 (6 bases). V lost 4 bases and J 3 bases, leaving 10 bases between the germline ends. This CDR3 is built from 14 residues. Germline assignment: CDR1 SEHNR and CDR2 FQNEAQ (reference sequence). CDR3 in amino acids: CASSSQGPNQPQHF. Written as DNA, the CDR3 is TGTGCCAGCAGCTCACAGGGACCCAATCAGCCCCAGCATTTT.

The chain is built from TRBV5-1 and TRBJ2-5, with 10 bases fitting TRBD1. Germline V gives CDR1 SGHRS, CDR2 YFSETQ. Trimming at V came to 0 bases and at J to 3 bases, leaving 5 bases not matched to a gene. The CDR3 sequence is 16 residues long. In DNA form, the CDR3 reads TGCGCCAGCAGCTTGGTGGGTGGGACAGGGGAAGAGACCCAGTACTTC. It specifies CASSLVGGTGEETQYF.

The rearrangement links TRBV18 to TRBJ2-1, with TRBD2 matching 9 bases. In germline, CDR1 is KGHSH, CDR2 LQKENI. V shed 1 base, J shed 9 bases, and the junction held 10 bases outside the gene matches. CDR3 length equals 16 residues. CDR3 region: CASSPLRLAAGGEQFF. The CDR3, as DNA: TGTGCCAGCTCACCACTCCGACTAGCGGCCGGGGGTGAGCAGTTCTTC.

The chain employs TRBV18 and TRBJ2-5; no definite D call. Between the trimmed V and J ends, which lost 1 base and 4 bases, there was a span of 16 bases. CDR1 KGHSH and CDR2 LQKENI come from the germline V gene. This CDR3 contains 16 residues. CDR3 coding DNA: TGTGCCAGCTCACCACGTCTTCGCCAAGGTCGAGAGACCCAGTACTTC. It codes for CASSPRLRQGRETQYF. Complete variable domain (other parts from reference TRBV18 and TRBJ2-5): NAGVMQNPRHLVRRRGQEARLRCSPMKGHSHVYWYRQLPEEGLKFMVYLQKENIIDESGMPKERFSAEFPKEGPSILRIQQVVRGDSAAYFCASSPRLRQGRETQYFGPGTRLLVL.